These 21 T cell receptor beta chains originate from one sample sequenced in a study of blood T cell repertoires in COVID-19. The repertoire was sequenced with immunoSEQ multiplex PCR; TCRdb's copy has only in-frame clones and lacks some. The table includes 90,000 or so clones, 80% to 90% detected once. Sequenced sample: peripheral blood. Receptors originate from a human donor in a cohort sampled during active COVID-19.

The chain links TRBV9 to TRBJ1-2; 10 positions match TRBD1. CDR3 length: 16 amino acids. Trimming at V came to 0 bases and at J to 8 bases, leaving 10 bases not matched to a gene. The germline V gene encodes CDR1 SGDLS and CDR2 YYNGEE. The CDR3 DNA follows: TGTGCCAGCAGCGTAGCTTCCGGACAGGGGGTAGGCGGCTACACCTTC. Translating gives CASSVASGQGVGGYTF.

This chain joins TRBV6-6 and TRBJ2-3; TRBD2 matches 12 bases. V trimming: 5 bases; J trimming: 1 base; junction bases outside the gene matches: 7. CDR3 size: 17 residues. The V gene's germline CDR1 is MNHNY and CDR2 SVGAGI (reference sequence). CDR3 nucleotide sequence: TGTGCCAGCAGTCTAGGGCGACTAGCGGGAGGCACAGATACGCAGTATTTT. Residues: CASSLGRLAGGTDTQYF.

This clone was picked up one time. J is TRBJ1-5 and V is TRBV15, with 7 bases aligning to TRBD1. Germline trimming cut 3 bases from V and 7 bases from J; bases unmatched to any gene: 9. This CDR3 is 15 amino acids long. Per the germline V gene, CDR1 is LNHNV and CDR2 is YYDKDF (reference sequence). The CDR3 protein is CATSSATTGSQPQHF. CDR3 in DNA: TGTGCCACCAGCAGTGCCACGACAGGGAGCCAGCCCCAGCATTTT.

This clone was picked up one time. This chain uses TRBV5-4 with TRBJ2-1, with D possibly being TRBD1 (6 bases). The CDR3 runs to 16 residues. From germline, CDR1 is SGHNT and CDR2 YYREEE (reference sequence). Trimming removed 2 bases from V and 6 bases from J, with 18 bases in between. This CDR3 reads CASSLSGDGIFNEQFF. The CDR3 DNA is TGTGCCAGCAGCTTATCAGGGGACGGTATTTTCAATGAGCAGTTCTTC.

CDR3 bases: TGTGCCAGCAACCCGGGACAGCCGGTAGATACGCAGTATTTT. It is translated as CASNPGQPVDTQYF. The chain couples TRBV7-2 to TRBJ2-3; 7 positions agree with TRBD1. The germline V gene has CDR1 SGHTA and CDR2 FQGNSA. J gave up 5 bases and V 7 bases, and 9 bases lay outside the gene matches. The CDR3 is 14 residues long. Filled out from reference TRBV7-2 and TRBJ2-3, the complete variable domain reads GAGVSQSPSNKVTEKGKDVELRCDPISGHTALYWYRQSLGQGLEFLIYFQGNSAPDKSGLPSDRFSAERTGGSVSTLTIQRTQQEDSAVYLCASNPGQPVDTQYFGPGTRLTVL.

The V call is TRBV14, the J call TRBJ2-2; no reliable D call. Trimming stripped 4 bases from V and 2 bases from J, with 5 bases between. CDR1 and CDR2 from the germline V gene are SGHDN and FVKESK. This CDR3 is built from 13 residues. The CDR3 is CASSPGNTGELFF. The CDR3 DNA reads TGTGCCAGCAGCCCAGGAAACACCGGGGAGCTGTTTTTT.

Here the CDR3 DNA reads TGTGCCACCGGGTACAGCACCGGGGAGCTGTTTTTT. It translates to CATGYSTGELFF. This sequence joins TRBV24-1 and TRBJ2-2, with D unresolved. This CDR3 region has 12 residues. CDR1 is KGHDR and CDR2 is SFDVKD in the germline V gene. Trimming stripped 9 bases from V and 4 bases from J, with 8 bases between.

The chain employs TRBV27 and TRBJ2-3; perhaps TRBD1 as D (6 bases). The CDR3 is 16 residues long. With 6 bases removed from V and 1 base from J, the gap between germline ends came to 17 bases. Germline V lookup: CDR1 MNHEY, CDR2 SMNVEV (reference sequence). The CDR3 spells CASRLGQGSGTDTQYF. The CDR3 DNA is TGTGCCAGCAGACTGGGACAAGGGTCGGGCACAGATACGCAGTATTTT.

V and J are TRBV14 and TRBJ2-7; TRBD2 agrees at 11 bases. With 2 bases clipped from V and 3 bases from J, the junction kept 6 bases outside the gene matches. Germline-derived CDR1 and CDR2 are SGHDN and FVKESK. There are 16 residues in the CDR3. DNA for the CDR3: TGTGCCAGCAGCCAACGTAGCGGGAGGGCCAGCTACGAGCAGTACTTC. It codes for CASSQRSGRASYEQYF.

The chain has TRBV27 and TRBJ2-7; the D is unclear. V was clipped by 4 bases and J by 0 bases, with 7 bases between them. Per the germline V gene, CDR1 is MNHEY and CDR2 is SMNVEV (reference sequence). The CDR3 length is 13 residues. The CDR3 protein is CASSSFYSYEQYF. The CDR3 DNA follows: TGTGCCAGCAGTTCCTTCTACTCCTACGAGCAGTACTTC.

The chain couples TRBV27 to TRBJ1-1; TRBD1 matches at 8 bases. Looked up from germline, CDR1 is MNHEY and CDR2 is SMNVEV (reference sequence). V lost 3 bases to trimming and J lost 5 bases; unmatched junction nucleotides: 8. This CDR3 contains 15 residues. The CDR3 DNA reads as TGTGCCAGCAGTTTGGATGGACAGGGTTGGACTGAAGCTTTCTTT. As protein: CASSLDGQGWTEAFF.

The genes are TRBV15 and TRBJ1-3; a weak D match, TRBD1 (5 bases). The CDR3 is made up of 17 amino acids. Trimming removed 3 bases at V and 0 bases at J, with 15 bases between. CDR1 and CDR2 (germline): LNHNV, YYDKDF (reference sequence). The CDR3 sequence is CATSRGVGAHSGNTIYF. DNA for the CDR3: TGTGCCACCAGCAGGGGTGTTGGGGCTCACTCTGGAAACACCATATATTTT. The full variable domain, its missing parts supplied by reference TRBV15 and TRBJ1-3, is DAMVIQNPRYQVTQFGKPVTLSCSQTLNHNVMYWYQQKSSQAPKLLFHYYDKDFNNEADTPDNFQSRRPNTSFCFLDIRSPGLGDTAMYLCATSRGVGAHSGNTIYFGEGSWLTVV.

This chain links TRBV18 with TRBJ2-7, with 11 nucleotides matching TRBD2. The J segment lost 6 bases and the V segment lost 0 bases, leaving 7 bases of the junction unmatched. Looked up from germline, CDR1 is KGHSH and CDR2 is LQKENI. CDR3 size: 16 residues. The CDR3 sequence: CASSPPGTSGGFEQYF. In nucleotides, the CDR3 is TGTGCCAGCTCACCACCGGGGACTAGCGGAGGGTTCGAGCAGTACTTC. Looking up the rest from reference TRBV18 and TRBJ2-7 gives the full variable domain: NAGVMQNPRHLVRRRGQEARLRCSPMKGHSHVYWYRQLPEEGLKFMVYLQKENIIDESGMPKERFSAEFPKEGPSILRIQQVVRGDSAAYFCASSPPGTSGGFEQYFGPGTRLTVT.

The chain is built from TRBV28 and TRBJ1-1, with a weak D call TRBD1 (6 bases). Germline CDR1 and CDR2: MDHEN and SYDVKM. The CDR3 runs to 15 residues. The V gene lost 7 bases and the J gene lost 1 base, with 16 bases spanning the gap. CDR3 bases: TGTGCCAGCACCGGGGGGCAGCCTAAGAACACTGAAGCTTTCTTT. As protein: CASTGGQPKNTEAFF. The full variable domain, its missing parts supplied by reference TRBV28 and TRBJ1-1, is DVKVTQSSRYLVKRTGEKVFLECVQDMDHENMFWYRQDPGLGLRLIYFSYDVKMKEKGDIPEGYSVSREKKERFSLILESASTNQTSMYLCASTGGQPKNTEAFFGQGTRLTVV.

This clone was detected once. V usage is TRBV29-1 and J usage is TRBJ2-1; D is possibly TRBD2 (6 bases). Trimming took 0 bases from V and 14 from J, leaving 17 bases between them. Germline CDR1 is SQVTM and CDR2 is ANQGSEA. The CDR3 sequence is 13 residues long. CDR3 sequence: CSVEEGTSRRKFF. In nucleotides, the CDR3 is TGCAGCGTTGAAGAAGGGACTTCTAGAAGAAAGTTCTTC.

The chain combines TRBV28 with TRBJ2-3, with 15 bases that match TRBD2. The CDR3 runs to 20 residues. Germline CDR1 and CDR2: MDHEN and SYDVKM. After removal of 4 bases from V and 1 base from J, the junction contained 12 bases not matched to a gene. The DNA of the CDR3 is TGTGCCAGCAGTTCCCCCAGGACTAGCGGGAGGGATGCCCGCACAGATACGCAGTATTTT. Its translation: CASSSPRTSGRDARTDTQYF.

The DNA of the CDR3 is TGTGCCAGTAGTGGAGTAGCGGGAGCATCGGAGCAGTTCTTC. Protein: CASSGVAGASEQFF. The V call is TRBV19, the J call TRBJ2-1; the match to TRBD2 covers 9 bases. Looked up from germline, CDR1 is LNHDA and CDR2 is SQIVND (reference sequence). With V trimmed by 5 bases and J by 10 bases, 9 bases remained unmatched. The length of the CDR3 is 14 residues.

The chain employs TRBV6-6 and TRBJ1-2; 9 nucleotides align to TRBD1. V shed 6 bases and J 8 bases; nucleotides not matched to a gene: 4. Germline loops: CDR1 MNHNY, CDR2 SVGAGI (reference sequence). This CDR3 has 12 residues. The CDR3 loop reads CASRRTGEGYTF. The CDR3 DNA reads as TGTGCCAGCAGGCGGACAGGGGAGGGCTACACCTTC.

V is TRBV15 and J is TRBJ2-1; tentatively, D is TRBD1 (6 bases). Germline V gene sequence: CDR1 LNHNV, CDR2 YYDKDF (reference sequence). The CDR3 consists of 14 residues. V was clipped by 5 bases and J by 7 bases, with 15 bases between them. CDR3 amino acids: CATSGQTRSNEQFF. CDR3 bases: TGTGCCACCAGCGGACAGACACGGAGTAATGAGCAGTTCTTC.

This chain joins TRBV5-1 and TRBJ2-7, with 8 bases identical to TRBD2. V lost 2 bases to trimming and J lost 0 bases; unmatched junction nucleotides: 4. CDR3 length: 15 residues. Germline values: CDR1 SGHRS, CDR2 YFSETQ. CDR3 nucleotides: TGCGCCAGCAGCTTATCAGCGGGAGTCTCCTACGAGCAGTACTTC. Amino acid sequence: CASSLSAGVSYEQYF. The full variable domain, in which reference TRBV5-1 and TRBJ2-7 provide the parts outside the CDR3, is KAGVTQTPRYLIKTRGQQVTLSCSPISGHRSVSWYQQTPGQGLQFLFEYFSETQRNKGNFPGRFSGRQFSNSRSEMNVSTLELGDSALYLCASSLSAGVSYEQYFGPGTRLTVT.

This chain joins TRBV7-8 and TRBJ2-1; a weak D match, TRBD1 (6 bases). The CDR3 has 15 amino acids. Germline V lookup: CDR1 SGHVS, CDR2 FQNEAQ. Trimming took off 3 bases at V and 10 bases at J, with 19 bases between the two ends. CDR3: CASSFGRAQGQEQFF. In DNA form, the CDR3 reads TGTGCCAGCAGCTTCGGTAGAGCTCAGGGGCAGGAGCAGTTCTTC.